The rows below give T cell receptor beta chains drawn from one sample of a study of blood T cell repertoires in COVID-19. Only in-frame clones appear in the TCRdb table, and some are missing; sequencing was by immunoSEQ multiplex PCR. The repertoire consists of hundreds of thousands of clones, with around 90% occurring once and the leading ten covering approximately 3%. Sequencing was carried out using peripheral blood. Source of these receptors: a man in his sixties with acute or convalescent COVID-19. CDR3s include the opening cysteine and the closing phenylalanine or tryptophan. The D gene is left open where the match is weak. The size of a clone is reported for some rows only, either as once, few or many, or as a class for expanded clones.

v_call: TRBV28; d_call: TRBD2; clone_size: NA; j_call: TRBJ2-4; cdr3_nt: TGTGCCAGCAGTTTAACTAGCGGGGGGGCGGTGAACATTCAGTACTTC; cdr3_aa: CASSLTSGGAVNIQYF
v_call: TRBV11-2; d_call: TRBD1; clone_size: NA; j_call: TRBJ2-7; cdr3_nt: TGTGCCAGCAGCTTAGGGACAGGAACTCGCAGCGAGCAGTACTTC; cdr3_aa: CASSLGTGTRSEQYF
v_call: TRBV6-2/TRBV6-3; d_call: NA; clone_size: NA; j_call: TRBJ2-1; cdr3_nt: TGTGCCAGCAGTTACTCGTTGGACAGGTCGACGGGGGAGTACAATGAGCAGTTCTTC; cdr3_aa: CASSYSLDRSTGEYNEQFF
v_call: TRBV6-5; d_call: NA; clone_size: NA; j_call: TRBJ2-3; cdr3_nt: TGTGCCAGCAGTTTGGCCAGGGGCGCAGATACGCAGTATTTT; cdr3_aa: CASSLARGADTQYF
v_call: TRBV15; d_call: NA; clone_size: NA; j_call: TRBJ1-5; cdr3_nt: TGTGCCACCAGCAGAGATTCGGCGACGGACAGCCAGCATTTT; cdr3_aa: CATSRDSATDSQHF
v_call: TRBV5-1; d_call: TRBD1; clone_size: NA; j_call: TRBJ2-5; cdr3_nt: TGCGCCAGCAGCAAGGGACAGAGGCAAGAGACCCAGTACTTC; cdr3_aa: CASSKGQRQETQYF
v_call: TRBV10-3; d_call: TRBD2; clone_size: NA; j_call: TRBJ2-1; cdr3_nt: TGTGCCATCAGTGAAAGCGGGGGGGCCAGGGAGCAGTTCTTC; cdr3_aa: CAISESGGAREQFF
v_call: TRBV5-5; d_call: NA; clone_size: NA; j_call: TRBJ2-6; cdr3_nt: TGTGCCAGCAAAAACGGGCAGGGGCCCACCTCTGGGGCCAACGTCCTGACTTTC; cdr3_aa: CASKNGQGPTSGANVLTF
v_call: TRBV5-1; d_call: NA; clone_size: NA; j_call: TRBJ2-3; cdr3_nt: TGCGCCAGCAGCTTGGTTCAGGGCCCAGATACGCAGTATTTT; cdr3_aa: CASSLVQGPDTQYF
v_call: TRBV7-8; d_call: TRBD1; clone_size: few; j_call: TRBJ1-5; cdr3_nt: TGTGCCAGCAGCTTAACAGGGGATCAGCCCCAGCATTTT; cdr3_aa: CASSLTGDQPQHF
v_call: TRBV6-5; d_call: TRBD2; clone_size: NA; j_call: TRBJ2-2; cdr3_nt: TGTGCCAGCAGTTTCCAAGCGGGGGGAGGAACCGGGGAGCTGTTTTTT; cdr3_aa: CASSFQAGGGTGELFF
v_call: TRBV7-8; d_call: NA; clone_size: NA; j_call: TRBJ2-2; cdr3_nt: TGTGCCAGCAGCTTAGCGCATTTCGGCGGTTCGAACACCGGGGAGCTGTTTTTT; cdr3_aa: CASSLAHFGGSNTGELFF
v_call: TRBV7-3; d_call: NA; clone_size: NA; j_call: TRBJ1-4; cdr3_nt: TGTGCCAGCAGCCCCAGGGAGGGCGGCACCTGGGAAAAACTGTTTTTT; cdr3_aa: CASSPREGGTWEKLFF
v_call: TRBV15; d_call: NA; clone_size: few; j_call: TRBJ2-7; cdr3_nt: TGTGCCACCAGCAGGTACAGGGCCGAGCAGTACTTC; cdr3_aa: CATSRYRAEQYF
v_call: TRBV2; d_call: NA; clone_size: NA; j_call: TRBJ1-2; cdr3_nt: TGTGCCAGCATGAAGGGGGACTATGGCTACACCTTC; cdr3_aa: CASMKGDYGYTF
v_call: TRBV6-5; d_call: TRBD1; clone_size: NA; j_call: TRBJ1-2; cdr3_nt: TGTGCCAGCAGTTACGCCCTGACAGGGGCCGGCTACACCTTC; cdr3_aa: CASSYALTGAGYTF
v_call: TRBV18; d_call: TRBD1; clone_size: NA; j_call: TRBJ2-7; cdr3_nt: TGTGCCAGCTCACCCGGGACAGGGGAGTACGAGCAGTACTTC; cdr3_aa: CASSPGTGEYEQYF
v_call: TRBV2; d_call: NA; clone_size: NA; j_call: TRBJ1-3; cdr3_nt: TGTGCCAGCAGCGGAGTGCAGCGGACCTTTTCTGGAAACACCATATATTTT; cdr3_aa: CASSGVQRTFSGNTIYF
v_call: TRBV28; d_call: NA; clone_size: NA; j_call: TRBJ2-4; cdr3_nt: TGTGCCAGCAGTTTTATGGGCAGGGGCATAGCCAAAAACATTCAGTACTTC; cdr3_aa: CASSFMGRGIAKNIQYF
v_call: TRBV3-1/TRBV3-2; d_call: TRBD1; clone_size: NA; j_call: TRBJ2-7; cdr3_nt: TGTGCCAGCAGCCCTCCGGGACAGGAACCCTACGAGCAGTACTTC; cdr3_aa: CASSPPGQEPYEQYF
v_call: TRBV11-3; d_call: TRBD1; clone_size: NA; j_call: TRBJ2-7; cdr3_nt: TGTGCCAGCAGCTTTGGCAGGGGGAGTGGCGAGCAGTACTTC; cdr3_aa: CASSFGRGSGEQYF
v_call: TRBV27; d_call: TRBD1; clone_size: NA; j_call: TRBJ1-1; cdr3_nt: TGTGCCAGCAGTTTCGGGACAGGGGGCGCCAAGGCTTTCTTT; cdr3_aa: CASSFGTGGAKAFF
v_call: TRBV9; d_call: NA; clone_size: NA; j_call: TRBJ1-2; cdr3_nt: TGTGCCAGCAGCTCGGCACAGGATGGCTACACCTTC; cdr3_aa: CASSSAQDGYTF
v_call: TRBV6-5; d_call: TRBD1; clone_size: few; j_call: TRBJ1-6; cdr3_nt: TGTGCCAGCCGGGATCTGACAGGGGGCAGTTCACCCCTCCACTTT; cdr3_aa: CASRDLTGGSSPLHF
v_call: TRBV19; d_call: TRBD2; clone_size: once; j_call: TRBJ2-2; cdr3_nt: TGTGCCAGTACCGTAGCGGGGGGGTCCTCGAACACCGGGGAGCTGTTTTTT; cdr3_aa: CASTVAGGSSNTGELFF
v_call: TRBV25-1; d_call: NA; clone_size: NA; j_call: TRBJ1-2; cdr3_nt: TGTGCCAGCCAGGGGTTAAACTATGGCTACACCTTC; cdr3_aa: CASQGLNYGYTF
v_call: TRBV6-1; d_call: NA; clone_size: NA; j_call: TRBJ2-7; cdr3_nt: TGTGCCAGCAGTTTATCCTCCGGGGAGCAGTACTTC; cdr3_aa: CASSLSSGEQYF
v_call: TRBV7-8; d_call: NA; clone_size: NA; j_call: TRBJ1-5; cdr3_nt: TGTGCCAGCAGCCCCCGGGACATATCCCTTAGCAATCAGCCCCAGCATTTT; cdr3_aa: CASSPRDISLSNQPQHF
v_call: TRBV6-2/TRBV6-3; d_call: TRBD1; clone_size: NA; j_call: TRBJ2-7; cdr3_nt: TGTGCCAGCAGTGGCGGGACAGGCGAGAGGGGCTTC; cdr3_aa: CASSGGTGERGF